Sequencing of this T cell receptor beta chain was carried out in a study of blood T cell repertoires in COVID-19. The CDR3 covers 18 residues. V lost 0 bases and J lost 0, with 15 bases in between. From germline, CDR1 is LGHDT and CDR2 YNNKEL (reference sequence). Profiled with immunoSEQ multiplex PCR; TCRdb holds only in-frame clones, not every one. The top ten clones hold approximately 3% of a sample with 190,000 or so clones, roughly 78% of them seen once. The sample consisted of peripheral blood. The chain has TRBV3-1 (or the pseudogene TRBV3-2) and TRBJ1-3; weak D call: TRBD1 (6 bases). This TCR came from a woman of 80 years or more with active or convalescent COVID-19. The CDR3 loop is CASSQDSTGLSSGNTIYF. The CDR3 nucleotides read TGTGCCAGCAGCCAAGATAGCACAGGGCTGAGCTCTGGAAACACCATATATTTT.